This passage covers 20 T cell receptor beta chains from one sample sequenced in a study of blood T cells in healthy people across ages. Combining a sample-barcoded 5' primer with a J-beta primer mix, a second PCR ran for about 6 to 11 cycles. TCRdb reprocessed the 5' RACE reads with MiXCR, giving one entry per CDR3 protein. The table has about 1,500,000 distinct CDR3 sequences, roughly 40% seen once; the top ten hold roughly 7.7%. Sample: blood. All receptors derive from a woman aged 18-30 years in good health.

The genes are TRBV12-3 or TRBV12-4 and TRBJ2-3, with D perhaps matching TRBD1 (7 bases). V gave up 7 bases and J gave up 5 bases, with 16 bases separating them. The CDR3 covers 14 residues. CDR3 amino acids: CASTRGARGDTQYF. For the CDR3, the DNA is TGTGCCAGCACCAGGGGGGCGAGGGGAGATACGCAGTATTTT.

At least ten counts were recorded for this clonotype. This sequence joins TRBV7-9 and TRBJ2-6, with D tentatively TRBD2 (6 bases). With 5 bases removed from V and 0 bases from J, the gap between germline ends came to 8 bases. The germline CDR1 and CDR2 sequences are SEHNR and FQNEAQ (reference sequence). The CDR3 consists of 15 residues. The CDR3 loop reads CASSPRGSGANVLTF. The CDR3 region has the DNA TGTGCCAGCAGCCCGCGGGGCTCTGGGGCCAACGTCCTGACTTTC.

Details on this clonotype: One end of the junction varies from germline; a read error may be responsible. J is TRBJ2-3 and V is TRBV20-1; 7 bases are a match to TRBD2. The CDR3 has 14 residues. Looked up from germline, CDR1 is DFQATT and CDR2 is SNEGSKA (reference sequence). The CDR3 loop reads CSTRRTRPTDTQYF. CDR3 nucleotides: TGCAGTACTAGACGGACTAGACCCACAGATACGCAGTATTTT.

The chain links TRBV20-1 to TRBJ1-2, with D uncertain. V dropped 0 bases and J dropped 13 bases, with 9 bases sitting between them. The CDR3 contains 10 residues. The germline CDR1 and CDR2 sequences are DFQATT and SNEGSKA (reference sequence). The CDR3 loop reads CSARDFGGTF. The CDR3 coding sequence is TGCAGTGCTAGAGATTTCGGCGGCACCTTC.

V gene TRBV29-1 combines with J gene TRBJ2-5; 10 bases line up with TRBD2. Per the germline V gene, CDR1 is SQVTM and CDR2 is ANQGSEA. The trim removed 7 bases at V and 5 bases at J, leaving 16 bases unmatched. The CDR3 has 16 amino acids. The CDR3: CSATPVTSGFTETQYF. CDR3 nucleotides: TGCAGCGCTACACCGGTGACTAGCGGGTTCACCGAGACCCAGTACTTC.

The chain combines TRBV5-1 with TRBJ2-5, with TRBD2 matching 14 bases. Looked up from germline, CDR1 is SGHRS and CDR2 is YFSETQ. The junction had 8 bases not matched to a gene; V was cut back by 4 bases and J by 3 bases. The CDR3 contains 17 residues. Here the CDR3 reads CASSHGLTSGGEETQYF. For the CDR3, the DNA is TGCGCCAGCAGCCACGGACTGACTAGCGGGGGGGAAGAGACCCAGTACTTC.

CDR3 region: CASSPFATGQPYEQYF. The CDR3 region has the DNA TGTGCCAGCAGTCCTTTTGCGACGGGACAGCCCTACGAGCAGTACTTC. The gene calls are TRBV27 and TRBJ2-5; 7 nucleotides align to TRBD1. The end of the DNA is better explained by TRBJ2-7, so the J call may be wrong. Germline V lookup: CDR1 MNHEY, CDR2 SMNVEV (reference sequence). CDR3 size: 16 residues.

The rearrangement joins TRBV12-3 or TRBV12-4 to TRBJ2-5; TRBD1 matches at 7 bases. The V and J ends lost 9 bases and 11 bases, in that order; junction bases with no gene match: 18. The CDR3 runs 14 residues. The CDR3 here is CASLSGGRDNEQYF. The CDR3 nucleotides read TGTGCCAGTCTGTCAGGGGGTAGGGACAATGAGCAGTACTTC.

J is TRBJ2-5 and V is TRBV20-1; 8 nucleotides agree with TRBD2. The germline V gene encodes CDR1 DFQATT and CDR2 SNEGSKA (reference sequence). The CDR3 consists of 15 residues. V lost 6 bases and J lost 11; bases outside the gene matches: 20. The CDR3 DNA reads as TGCAGTGCCGGAACGGGACTAGTTTCGGTCAATGAGCAGTACTTC. This translates into CSAGTGLVSVNEQYF.

This clonotype was detected only a few times. The rearrangement uses TRBV10-2 and TRBJ2-7; D remains unclear. Germline V gene sequence: CDR1 WSHSY, CDR2 SAAADI. V lost 4 bases, J lost 2 bases, and 6 bases lay in between. This CDR3 is 12 amino acids long. Here the CDR3 reads CASSVTTYEQYF. DNA for the CDR3: TGCGCCAGCAGTGTTACAACCTACGAGCAGTACTTC.

This clonotype was seen more than once but under ten times. CDR3 amino acids: CSARPGALEADTQYF. The CDR3 nucleotides are TGCAGTGCCCGGCCGGGGGCTTTAGAAGCAGATACGCAGTATTTT. The chain uses TRBV20-1 and TRBJ2-3; perhaps D is TRBD1 or TRBD2 (6 bases each). The germline V and J ends were trimmed by 6 bases and 4 bases, with 20 bases remaining between them. The CDR3 spans 15 residues. Looked up from germline, CDR1 is DFQATT and CDR2 is SNEGSKA (reference sequence).

The chain employs TRBV7-2 and TRBJ2-1, with D maybe TRBD1 (5 bases). CDR3 length: 9 residues. V was clipped by 6 bases and J by 15 bases, with 9 bases between them. CDR1 is SGHTA, CDR2 FQGNSA, per germline. CDR3 sequence (DNA): TGTGCCAGCAGTCCAGACAGGTTCTTC. Translated, it gives CASSPDRFF.

The chain has TRBV10-3 and TRBJ2-1, with 13 bases aligning to TRBD2. Germline CDR1 and CDR2: ENHRY and SYGVKD. Trimming at V came to 11 bases and at J to 9 bases, leaving 7 bases not matched to a gene. There are 13 residues in the CDR3. CDR3 coding DNA: TGTGCCGCTTCCGGGACTAGCGGGGCTGAGCAGTTCTTC. Amino acids: CAASGTSGAEQFF.

This chain connects TRBV7-9 to TRBJ1-4; 9 bases fit TRBD1. This CDR3 comprises 13 residues. The V gene end was trimmed by 3 bases and the J gene end by 14 bases; junction bases not matched to a gene: 7. Germline CDR1 SEHNR, CDR2 FQNEAQ (reference sequence). For the CDR3, the DNA is TGTGCCAGCAGCTTGTCGACAGGGGGTGAGCTGTTTTTT. This sequence encodes CASSLSTGGELFF. Variable domain in full (rest from reference TRBV7-9 and TRBJ1-4): DTGVSQNPRHKITKRGQNVTFRCDPISEHNRLYWYRQTLGQGPEFLTYFQNEAQLEKSRLLSDRFSAERPKGSFSTLEIQRTEQGDSAMYLCASSLSTGGELFFGSGTQLSVL.

This clonotype came up many times. A read error may account for a junction end that differs from germline. The rearrangement uses TRBV12-3 or TRBV12-4 and TRBJ2-2; D gene uncertain. This CDR3 has 12 residues. In nucleotides, the CDR3 is TGTGCCAGCAGCTTAGGGACCGGGGAGCTGTTTTTT. This gives the protein CASSLGTGELFF.

The V and J genes are TRBV7-9 and TRBJ2-7; 12 nucleotides line up with TRBD2. Trimming took 4 bases from V and 7 from J; bases not matched to a gene: 2. The CDR3 contains 13 residues. CDR1 and CDR2 from the germline V gene are SEHNR and FQNEAQ (reference sequence). The DNA of the CDR3 is TGTGCCAGCAGCTCGACTAGCGGGAGAGAGCAGTACTTC. This gives the protein CASSSTSGREQYF.

The gene calls are TRBV4-1 and TRBJ2-1, with 7 bases aligning to TRBD1. Germline V gives CDR1 MGHRA, CDR2 YSYEKL. This CDR3 has 15 amino acids. The ends lost 6 bases at V and 4 bases at J; junction bases unmatched: 9. The CDR3 nucleotides read TGCGCCAGCAGTAAAATGGGGACAGCTTACAATGAGCAGTTCTTC. It codes for CASSKMGTAYNEQFF.

This clonotype was picked up a small number of times. The chain is built from TRBV7-8 and TRBJ1-1; tentative D call: TRBD1 (5 bases). Germline V gene lookup returns CDR1 SGHVS and CDR2 FQNEAQ. There are 16 residues in the CDR3. Trimming stripped 3 bases from V and 1 base from J, with 15 bases between. The CDR3 spells CASSFMGAGENTEAFF. The CDR3 DNA follows: TGTGCCAGCAGCTTTATGGGTGCGGGGGAGAACACTGAAGCTTTCTTT.

The V call is TRBV13, the J call TRBJ1-1, with D unresolved. This CDR3 has 14 residues. V lost 4 bases, J lost 1 base, and 10 bases lay in between. Germline assignment: CDR1 PRHDT and CDR2 FYEKMQ (reference sequence). The CDR3 is CASSSPEENTEAFF. As DNA, the CDR3 is TGTGCCAGCAGCTCCCCGGAAGAGAACACTGAAGCTTTCTTT.

This chain links TRBV25-1 with TRBJ1-2, with 7 bases aligning to TRBD1. V lost 4 bases to trimming and J lost 7 bases; unmatched junction nucleotides: 12. This CDR3 contains 15 residues. Germline loops: CDR1 MGHDK, CDR2 SYGVNS. The CDR3 sequence: CASSALTGIGSGYTF. The DNA for the CDR3 is TGTGCCAGCAGTGCGTTGACAGGGATCGGCAGTGGCTACACCTTC.